Below are 24 T cell receptor beta chains sequenced from a single sample in a study of Tregs in tolerant kidney transplant recipients. The repertoire was sequenced with immunoSEQ multiplex PCR; TCRdb's copy has only in-frame clones and lacks some. The sample records roughly 80,000 clones, approximately 90% being singletons. Sequencing used Tregs from blood, obtained before the transplant. These receptors came from a human donor who received a combined kidney and bone marrow transplant.

This chain joins TRBV27 and TRBJ1-1; weak D call: TRBD1 (5 bases). Trimming cost V 6 bases and J 2 bases, with 13 bases left between them. This CDR3 region has 14 residues. Looked up from germline, CDR1 is MNHEY and CDR2 is SMNVEV (reference sequence). CDR3 loop: CASSPRDANTEAFF. CDR3 in DNA: TGTGCCAGCAGCCCTCGGGACGCTAACACTGAAGCTTTCTTT.

The CDR3 region has the DNA TGTGCCAGCAGCTTAGCCAGGGTGGACAATGAGCAGTTCTTC. Residues: CASSLARVDNEQFF. The chain is built from TRBV7-8 and TRBJ2-1; D is perhaps TRBD1 (5 bases). CDR3 length: 14 amino acids. V lost 0 bases, J lost 5 bases, and 8 bases lay in between. Germline assignment: CDR1 SGHVS and CDR2 FQNEAQ.

This sequence joins TRBV2 and TRBJ1-1; D unclear. V was shortened by 7 bases and J by 3 bases, with 9 bases between the two germline ends. CDR1 SNHLY and CDR2 FYNNEI come from the germline V gene. The CDR3 consists of 12 residues. The CDR3 is CASTRMDTEAFF. The CDR3 region has the DNA TGTGCCAGCACCAGAATGGACACTGAAGCTTTCTTT.

This chain connects TRBV2 to TRBJ2-3, with D perhaps TRBD1 or TRBD2 (5 bases each). The V gene lost 6 bases and the J gene lost 0 bases, with 10 bases spanning the gap. Per the germline V gene, CDR1 is SNHLY and CDR2 is FYNNEI. The CDR3 contains 14 residues. CDR3 sequence reads: CASRPGRSTDTQYF. The CDR3 coding sequence is TGTGCCAGCAGGCCGGGACGGAGCACAGATACGCAGTATTTT.

J is TRBJ2-1 and V is TRBV14, with TRBD2 identical over 10 bases. Trimming cost V 4 bases and J 6 bases; bases outside gene matches: 3. The CDR3 totals 14 residues. Germline CDR1 and CDR2: SGHDN and FVKESK. As DNA, the CDR3 is TGTGCCAGCAGCCCATTAGCGGGGGGCAATGAGCAGTTCTTC. This gives the protein CASSPLAGGNEQFF.

The chain joins TRBV25-1 to TRBJ2-7; unclear D gene. The V gene's germline CDR1 is MGHDK and CDR2 SYGVNS. The ends were cut back, 5 bases at V and 0 bases at J, with 11 bases in the middle. The CDR3 is 14 amino acids. In nucleotides, the CDR3 is TGTGCCAGCAGTCCCCGGTTCAGCTCCTACGAGCAGTACTTC. It translates to CASSPRFSSYEQYF.

The chain carries TRBV4-1 and TRBJ1-5, with D possibly being TRBD1 (6 bases). CDR1 and CDR2 from the germline V gene are MGHRA and YSYEKL. The CDR3 is 15 amino acids. Trimming left V 1 base short and J 4 bases short, with 11 bases between. The CDR3, as DNA: TGCGCCAGCAGCCAAGGTGACAGGAGAAATCAGCCCCAGCATTTT. This encodes CASSQGDRRNQPQHF.

The chain employs TRBV9 and TRBJ1-3; the D is unclear. This CDR3 is built from 17 residues. Trimming pared 1 base from V and 0 bases from J, leaving 14 bases between. Per the germline V gene, CDR1 is SGDLS and CDR2 is YYNGEE. CDR3 DNA: TGTGCCAGCAGCGTAAGACCGGGAGGAAGCTCTGGAAACACCATATATTTT. Its translation is CASSVRPGGSSGNTIYF.

V usage is TRBV5-5 and J usage is TRBJ1-2; perhaps TRBD1 as D (6 bases). CDR1 and CDR2 (germline): SGHKS, YYEKEE (reference sequence). CDR3 size: 14 residues. V was cut by 2 bases and J by 4 bases, with 12 bases left in between. The DNA for the CDR3 is TGTGCCAGCAGCTTCACTCAGGGGTCCTATGGCTACACCTTC. The encoded protein is CASSFTQGSYGYTF.

The rearrangement joins TRBV11-3 to TRBJ2-1; TRBD2 aligns across 10 bases. Looked up from germline, CDR1 is SGHNT and CDR2 is YENEEA. J gave up 9 bases and V 3 bases, and 2 bases lay outside the gene matches. The CDR3 is made up of 13 amino acids. The DNA for the CDR3 is TGTGCCAGCAGCTTTACTAGCGGGATTGAGCAGTTCTTC. It is translated as CASSFTSGIEQFF.

The J gene is TRBJ2-1, the V gene TRBV25-1; TRBD2 aligns across 12 bases. This CDR3 region has 15 residues. Germline V gives CDR1 MGHDK, CDR2 SYGVNS. Trimming cost V 8 bases and J 4 bases; bases outside gene matches: 6. The CDR3 nucleotides read TGTGCCAGCGGCCTAGCGGGAGGGCTTTACAATGAGCAGTTCTTC. Its translation is CASGLAGGLYNEQFF. Full variable domain (outside the CDR3, taken from reference TRBV25-1 and TRBJ2-1): EADIYQTPRYLVIGTGKKITLECSQTMGHDKMYWYQQDPGMELHLIHYSYGVNSTEKGDLSSESTVSRIRTEHFPLTLESARPSHTSQYLCASGLAGGLYNEQFFGPGTRLTVL.

This sequence joins TRBV29-1 and TRBJ1-3; 7 bases are shared with TRBD1. V lost 0 bases, J lost 4 bases, and 9 bases stayed unmatched. The CDR3 is 16 residues long. CDR1 SQVTM and CDR2 ANQGSEA come from the germline V gene. The CDR3 nucleotides read TGCAGCGTTGAAGATCGGGACAGACTCGGCGGAAACACCATATATTTT. It specifies CSVEDRDRLGGNTIYF.

This clone showed up just once. The chain links TRBV7-9 to TRBJ1-5, with 7 bases fitting TRBD1. Looked up from germline, CDR1 is SEHNR and CDR2 is FQNEAQ (reference sequence). Germline trimming cut 1 base from V and 6 bases from J; bases unmatched to any gene: 3. The CDR3 contains 14 residues. CDR3 nucleotides: TGTGCCAGCAGCTTAGGACAGGGCAGTCAGCCCCAGCATTTT. Translated: CASSLGQGSQPQHF. The full variable domain, in which reference TRBV7-9 and TRBJ1-5 provide the parts outside the CDR3, is DTGVSQNPRHKITKRGQNVTFRCDPISEHNRLYWYRQTLGQGPEFLTYFQNEAQLEKSRLLSDRFSAERPKGSFSTLEIQRTEQGDSAMYLCASSLGQGSQPQHFGDGTRLSIL.

The chain couples TRBV13 to TRBJ2-5, with 7 bases matching TRBD1. The ends lost 5 bases at V and 1 base at J; junction bases unmatched: 10. This CDR3 has 16 residues. Germline V gene lookup returns CDR1 PRHDT and CDR2 FYEKMQ (reference sequence). The CDR3 DNA reads TGTGCCAGCAGCCCGCGGACAGGCAATCTCCAAGAGACCCAGTACTTC. Protein product: CASSPRTGNLQETQYF.

The sample holds a few counts of this clone. The chain combines TRBV5-1 with TRBJ2-2; D may be TRBD1 or TRBD2 (5 bases each). The CDR3 spans 16 residues. The V gene's germline CDR1 is SGHRS and CDR2 YFSETQ. Trimming took 0 bases from V and 2 from J, leaving 11 bases between them. The CDR3 here is CASSLGQRINTGELFF. The CDR3 region has the DNA TGCGCCAGCAGCTTGGGACAGCGGATTAACACCGGGGAGCTGTTTTTT.

J is TRBJ2-5 and V is TRBV10-3; TRBD2 might be the D (6 bases). The CDR3 covers 15 residues. Germline values: CDR1 ENHRY, CDR2 SYGVKD. Trimming pared 6 bases from V and 2 bases from J, leaving 16 bases between. The CDR3 protein is CAISGAGRKQETQYF. The CDR3 DNA sequence: TGTGCCATCAGCGGGGCGGGACGGAAACAAGAGACCCAGTACTTC.

This clone was counted once. The rearrangement uses TRBV30 and TRBJ2-5; D not certain. In germline, CDR1 is GTSNPN, CDR2 SVGIG (reference sequence). The CDR3 has 14 amino acids. CDR3 nucleotide sequence: TGTGCTGCATCTCGGCCTCCAGCCCAAGAGACCCAGTACTTC. Its protein is CAASRPPAQETQYF.

CDR3 sequence: CASTPLDRDTQYF. Written as DNA, the CDR3 is TGTGCCAGCACCCCTTTAGACAGAGATACGCAGTATTTT. The chain uses TRBV28 and TRBJ2-3; D perhaps matches TRBD1 (5 bases). The V gene lost 7 bases and the J gene lost 5 bases, with 13 bases spanning the gap. The CDR3 consists of 13 residues. Germline V gene sequence: CDR1 MDHEN, CDR2 SYDVKM.

This chain connects TRBV27 to TRBJ2-3; tentatively, D is TRBD1 (6 bases). This CDR3 comprises 17 residues. Germline V gives CDR1 MNHEY, CDR2 SMNVEV (reference sequence). Between the trimmed V and J ends, which lost 1 base and 0 bases, there was a span of 14 bases. The CDR3 DNA reads as TGTGCCAGCAGTTTATTAGTCGACAGGACTAGCACAGATACGCAGTATTTT. Protein: CASSLLVDRTSTDTQYF.

The V and J genes are TRBV15 and TRBJ2-7; D not resolved. The germline CDR1 and CDR2 sequences are LNHNV and YYDKDF (reference sequence). The CDR3 runs to 13 residues. V was trimmed by 5 bases and J by 4 bases, leaving 12 bases between them. The CDR3 DNA reads as TGTGCCACCAGCCGCGGCGAAGGGTACGAGCAGTACTTC. Its translation is CATSRGEGYEQYF.

This clone was seen a single time. This chain links TRBV18 with TRBJ2-3; maybe TRBD1 (6 bases). The CDR3 has 15 amino acids. Trimming cost V 1 base and J 0 bases, with 8 bases left between them. Germline values: CDR1 KGHSH, CDR2 LQKENI. CDR3 nucleotide sequence: TGTGCCAGCTCACCACTAGACAGGAGCACAGATACGCAGTATTTT. Its protein product is CASSPLDRSTDTQYF. Together with reference TRBV18 and TRBJ2-3, the CDR3 gives the full variable domain: NAGVMQNPRHLVRRRGQEARLRCSPMKGHSHVYWYRQLPEEGLKFMVYLQKENIIDESGMPKERFSAEFPKEGPSILRIQQVVRGDSAAYFCASSPLDRSTDTQYFGPGTRLTVL.

V usage is TRBV7-6 and J usage is TRBJ1-4; no firm D call. The CDR3 runs to 13 residues. Trimming took off 1 base at V and 8 bases at J, with 8 bases between the two ends. The germline V gene encodes CDR1 SGHVS and CDR2 FNYEAQ. CDR3 protein: CASSLGLREKLFF. Written as DNA, the CDR3 is TGTGCCAGCAGCTTAGGACTGAGGGAAAAACTGTTTTTT.

The chain carries TRBV27 and TRBJ1-4; no reliable D call. V was clipped by 8 bases and J by 8 bases, with 15 bases between them. Germline values: CDR1 MNHEY, CDR2 SMNVEV (reference sequence). This CDR3 contains 13 residues. The CDR3 region has the DNA TGTGCCAGCCGTCGGGGTAGAGCCGAAAAACTGTTTTTT. Residues: CASRRGRAEKLFF.

This clone was seen once. V and J are TRBV5-1 and TRBJ2-7; D unclear. The CDR3 has 16 amino acids. Trimming removed 1 base from V and 5 bases from J, with 19 bases in between. Per the germline V gene, CDR1 is SGHRS and CDR2 is YFSETQ. The CDR3 loop reads CASSLTLSGVLDEQYF. The DNA of the CDR3 is TGCGCCAGCAGCTTGACCCTTAGTGGGGTTCTGGACGAGCAGTACTTC. The whole variable domain, filled in from reference TRBV5-1 and TRBJ2-7, reads KAGVTQTPRYLIKTRGQQVTLSCSPISGHRSVSWYQQTPGQGLQFLFEYFSETQRNKGNFPGRFSGRQFSNSRSEMNVSTLELGDSALYLCASSLTLSGVLDEQYFGPGTRLTVT.